This TCR beta chain was recovered during a study of cytomegalovirus exposure and HLA in healthy donors. Study results and limitations: Likely technical artifact: a cluster of highly shared sequence variants. A later analysis linked a missense DCLRE1C variant to TCR beta V- and J-gene trimming. The study dropped some indistinguishable V segments, TRBV6-2 and TRBV6-3 among them.

The CDR3 totals 12 residues. Germline assignment: CDR1 MDHEN and CDR2 SYDVKM. V dropped 4 bases and J dropped 8 bases, with 11 bases sitting between them. 60 Vbeta and 13 Jbeta primers were used in PCR. This table comes from immunoSEQ multiplex PCR, and its TCRdb copy is limited to in-frame clones, with some not included. The sample includes about 100,000 clones, approximately 66% of them seen just once. In regard to this clone: What it recognizes is unknown.

Each donor was healthy, and each was a bone marrow donor. What was sequenced was PBMCs. The source is a man aged 40-49 years in good health and CMV-seropositive. V gene TRBV28 combines with J gene TRBJ1-1; D remains unclear. In DNA, the CDR3 is TGTGCCAGCAGTTCGGCGGGGTCCGAAGCTTTCTTT. It translates to CASSSAGSEAFF.